This TCR beta chain was recovered during a study of T cells after yellow fever vaccination. Regarding the study as a whole: A small proportion of clonotypes was detected in both the CD4 and CD8 compartments.

In regard to this clonotype: The antigen is unknown.

Template switching with 5'RACE generated the TCR cDNA and added a universal primer site and UMIs. MiXCR, run by TCRdb on the 5' RACE reads, gives a single entry per CDR3 protein. The sample records around 400,000 distinct CDR3 sequences, 9.5% to 13% being singletons. Between the trimmed V and J ends, which lost 4 bases and 0 bases, there was a span of 19 bases. Germline lookup yields CDR1 SNHLY and CDR2 FYNNEI. This CDR3 is built from 17 residues. The sample was PBMCs, taken on the day of the first yellow fever vaccination. The chain carries TRBV2 and TRBJ2-7; D tentatively fits TRBD1 or TRBD2 (5 bases each). The TCR originated in a man aged 18 to 29 who received the YFV17D yellow fever vaccine. The CDR3 DNA follows: TGTGCCAGCAGTGGTACCGCACACTGGGGGAGCTCCTACGAGCAGTACGTC. Its protein is CASSGTAHWGSSYEQYV.